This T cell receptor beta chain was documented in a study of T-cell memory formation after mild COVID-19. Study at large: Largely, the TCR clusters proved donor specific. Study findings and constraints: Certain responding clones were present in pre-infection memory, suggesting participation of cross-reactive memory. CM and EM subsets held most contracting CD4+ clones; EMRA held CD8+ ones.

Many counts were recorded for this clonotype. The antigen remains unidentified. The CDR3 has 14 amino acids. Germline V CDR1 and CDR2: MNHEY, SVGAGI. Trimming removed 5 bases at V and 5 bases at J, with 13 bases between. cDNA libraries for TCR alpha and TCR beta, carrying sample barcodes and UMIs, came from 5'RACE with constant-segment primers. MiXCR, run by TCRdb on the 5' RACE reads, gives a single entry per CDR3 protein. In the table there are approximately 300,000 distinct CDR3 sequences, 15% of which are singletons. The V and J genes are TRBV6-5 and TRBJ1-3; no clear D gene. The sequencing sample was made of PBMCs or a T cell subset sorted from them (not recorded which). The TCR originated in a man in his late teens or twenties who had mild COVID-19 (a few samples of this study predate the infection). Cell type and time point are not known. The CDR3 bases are TGTGCCAGCAGTCCCCTCTTTGGGCGAAACACCATATATTTT. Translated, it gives CASSPLFGRNTIYF.